The T cell receptor beta chain under discussion was sequenced for a study of PD-1 blockade in classical Hodgkin lymphoma (dated by TCRdb to about 2020). Looking at the study overall: Nivolumab dosing was 3 mg/kg intravenously every 2 weeks, continuing until either disease progression or unacceptable toxicity. A peripheral blood immune signature of response to PD-1 blockade in classical Hodgkin lymphoma was defined using TCR beta sequencing and CyTOF.

As regards this clone: Its binding antigen is unknown. No clone much larger than this one lies a single base away; base qualities are absent.

The Qiagen DNeasy kit was used to extract genomic DNA both from unsorted PBMCs and from the negatively selected CD4+ and CD8+ fractions. TCR beta CDR3 regions were subjected to amplification by immunoSEQ multiplex PCR with primers that anneal to V and J segments. A synthetic immune receptor repertoire was used to minimize amplification bias, and any remaining bias was removed computationally after sequencing. The authors processed their data as follows. Repertoire diversity was quantified as the Shannon entropy index using custom Python scripts. Unsorted, CD4+ and CD8+ repertoires were analyzed separately, except in combined analyses where CD4+ and CD8+ sequences were merged in silico. Clonal expansion was defined as a frequency increase of at least 2-fold after treatment compared with C1D1, and clones undetected at baseline were assigned a pseudocount of 0.5. Clones with 0 or 1 copy at C1D1 were classified as singleton clones, and clones with 2 or more copies were classified as non-singleton clones. Clones expanded in unsorted samples were assigned a CD4+, CD8+ or unknown annotation through matching of protein sequences in sorted samples from the same patient. Wilcoxon tests on paired samples were used to test changes in diversity from C1D1 to C4D1. In TCRdb, the immuneACCESS table is reduced to in-frame sequences with V and J assigned. These tables do not hold every clone; where another copy was compared, an unresolved V gene accounts for under half, and the others remain unexplained. D and trimming were read from the DNA, whereas the V and J calls and clone size are those reported in that table. Across this sample there are about 61,000 clones, with 75% to 90% seen only once. The ten biggest clones cover 15% of the sample.

Overall study outcomes, separate from this receptor: Baseline TCR diversity was reported to be lower in newly diagnosed patients than in healthy donors, and even lower in relapsed/refractory patients. The study covered only a single clinical trial cohort, and the causes of the repertoire differences, possibly disease activity or prior therapy, were still not defined. Trial patients with a complete response had baseline diversity similar to that of newly diagnosed patients, while partial responders and progressors had significantly lower diversity. By C4D1, a significant rise was seen in CD4+ TCR diversity but not in CD8+ TCR diversity (p=0.0027 vs p=0.16), and the rise was most apparent among complete responders (p=0.02). Diversity was lower in patients who began nivolumab less than 1 year after ASCT, so these patients were left out of later analyses to avoid confounding by immune reconstitution.

This sample's time point label indicates: cycle 1 day 1 (C1D1), immediately before nivolumab initiation. Relapse after autologous stem cell transplantation had occurred in all trial patients, and cohorts A, B and C were distinguished by prior brentuximab vedotin exposure. The trial cohort comprised about 60 patients with relapsed/refractory classical Hodgkin lymphoma whose best overall responses were complete response, partial response or progressive disease. Trial patients were treated with single-agent nivolumab in the multi-cohort phase II CheckMate 205 trial. An independent review committee assessed best overall response by applying the 2007 International Working Group response criteria. Trial PBMCs were collected immediately before nivolumab initiation (C1D1) and during therapy at cycle 2 day 1 and cycle 4 day 1. Peripheral blood was collected in 8 mL Vacutainer Cell Preparation Tubes, from which PBMCs were isolated by centrifugation and then cryopreserved.

This TCR derives from a human donor with classical Hodgkin lymphoma. The specimen comprised peripheral blood mononuclear cells (PBMCs), sampled at baseline.

The nucleotide sequence is TGTGCCAGTAAGGAGAAGGCGCTTCAGCCCCAGCATTTT. It translates as CASKEKALQPQHF. The receptor chain draws on TRBV19 and TRBJ1-5; the D gene assignment is ambiguous. The cysteine opens and the phenylalanine closes a CDR3 of 13 amino acids. Of all the DNA, just the CDR3 is kept, 39 bases in frame from base 1. CDR1 and CDR2 were assigned from the germline V gene (reference sequence) as LNHDA and SQIVND. Relative to germline, V is 7 bases shorter and J is 6 bases shorter, with 13 bases between their ends.